This T cell receptor beta chain originates from a study of shared clonotypes between healthy human individuals. Background on the study: Those who served as donors were a couple of women and a few men between the ages of 18 and 49. Study observations and caveats: Larger estimated richness was generally seen in naive subsets than in memory subsets. The study's rarefaction showed incomplete sorted-subset sequencing despite large depth.

Sequencing was performed with immunoSEQ multiplex PCR; in TCRdb, only in-frame clones are kept and a portion is missing. This table has fewer than 1.6 million clones, 98% appearing once. As to this clone: The antigen is not known.

Among the donors, all were Caucasian adults who lived in Nashville, Tennessee. The clonotype comes from a man between 25 and 39 years old in good health. Sequenced input: naive CD4+ T cells sorted from blood. Stated subset: CD45RA+ positively selected.

CDR3 DNA sequence: TGTGCCAGCAGAATTAGCGGGGCTAGCACAGATACGCAGTATTTT. As protein: CASRISGASTDTQYF. The chain has TRBV7-3 and TRBJ2-3, with 8 bases matching TRBD2. This CDR3 has 15 amino acids. Per the germline V gene, CDR1 is SGHTA and CDR2 is FQGTGA. After removal of 6 bases from V and 0 bases from J, the junction contained 5 bases not matched to a gene.